This T cell receptor (beta chain) was sequenced for a study of T cell clonality in common variable immunodeficiency. Study conclusions and caveats: In common variable immunodeficiency, TCR beta chains reportedly carried fewer deletions and N-nucleotide insertions. CVID subjects shared fewer TCRbeta clones than healthy controls did.

Trimming took 0 bases from V and 6 from J; bases not matched to a gene: 3. The CDR3 consists of 16 residues. Germline V gene data show CDR1 as KGHSH and CDR2 as LQKENI. This table comes from immunoSEQ multiplex PCR, and its TCRdb copy is limited to in-frame clones, with some not included. The sample lists 25,000 to 35,000 clones, none appearing once, the ten largest making up roughly 29%. This clone was observed at least ten times. As yet, its antigen is unknown. Coverage ceases 3 residues before the CDR3 finishes, and the germline J gene fills in the end. In the same sample, other DNA sequences code for this CDR3. Diagnosis required reduced IgG, IgA and/or IgM with specific antibody deficiency. Of CVID subjects, under 16 were female and 29 male, mean age 40.

The chain joins TRBV18 to TRBJ2-1; TRBD2 agrees at 12 bases. Specimen: peripheral blood mononuclear cells. This sequence originates from a human donor with common variable immunodeficiency. The CDR3 sequence: CASSPPSSGGGNEQFF. The covered CDR3 bases are TGTGCCAGCTCACCACCGTCTAGCGGGGGGGGCAATGAG. Based on the CDR3 plus reference TRBV18 and TRBJ2-1, the full variable domain is NAGVMQNPRHLVRRRGQEARLRCSPMKGHSHVYWYRQLPEEGLKFMVYLQKENIIDESGMPKERFSAEFPKEGPSILRIQQVVRGDSAAYFCASSPPSSGGGNEQFFGPGTRLTVL.